This TCR beta chain was sequenced in a study of cytomegalovirus exposure and HLA in healthy donors. Study information: A prior study identified over 100 million unique TCR beta sequences from about 200 million T cells.

The study's findings and limits: The likely origin of a cluster of highly shared sequence variants was a sequencing artifact.

The PCR used 60 Vbeta and 13 Jbeta primers. This table comes from immunoSEQ multiplex PCR, and its TCRdb copy is limited to in-frame clones, with some not included. The sample has 110,000 to 150,000 clones, less than 10% seen once; the top ten hold approximately 1.7%. This clone was seen only a few times. Antigen unknown. The CDR3 length is 12 residues. Germline V lookup: CDR1 SNHLY, CDR2 FYNNEI. Trimming pared 6 bases from V and 5 bases from J, leaving 8 bases between. The receptor was derived from a man aged 45-65 years in good health and CMV-seronegative. V is TRBV2 and J is TRBJ2-1; unclear D gene. Material for sequencing was PBMCs. The CDR3 DNA reads as TGTGCCAGCAGACCAAGCCACAATGAGCAGTTCTTC. This sequence encodes CASRPSHNEQFF.